Sequencing of this T cell receptor beta chain was carried out in a study of T cell repertoires in cytomegalovirus infection. Study-level background: Indications of both CMV infection and matching HLA type were provided by public TCR beta signatures.

Study results and limitations: Cumulative public TCR beta family frequency identified CMV carriers with the relevant HLA.

In this sample, this clonotype turned up a few times. Its specificity is unknown. From the reads, TCRdb called clonotypes with MiXCR, one entry per CDR3 protein. The data show about 130,000 distinct CDR3 sequences, about 24% seen once. The trim removed 1 base at V and 4 bases at J, leaving 8 bases unmatched. The CDR3 totals 17 residues. Germline CDR1 and CDR2: DFQATT and SNEGSKA (reference sequence). The chain combines TRBV20-1 with TRBJ2-5; 14 nucleotides match TRBD2. Sequencing was performed on PBMCs, sequenced either directly or after in vitro stimulation (not recorded which). The sequence derives from a human donor in good health (CMV status not recorded). Some clones in this sample may be carry-over from other donors' samples. The CDR3 reads CSARVPGLAGAGETQYF. For the CDR3, the DNA is TGCAGTGCTAGAGTCCCGGGACTAGCGGGAGCTGGAGAGACCCAGTACTTC.